This T cell receptor beta chain appears in the sequencing data of a study of spatial heterogeneity in lung cancer (dated by TCRdb to the late 2010s). About the full investigation: More beta-chain than alpha-chain transcripts were consistently detected, likely reflecting higher beta-chain transcript abundance. In the raw uncorrected reads, each unique combination of TCR and UMI appeared more than ten times on average. The study quantitatively compared TCR alpha and beta repertoires across multiple tumor regions, matched nontumor lung and blood in non-small cell lung cancer. Both alpha and beta chains were TCR-sequenced in about 240 tumor regions, under 70 matched nontumor lung samples and some 50 PBMC samples obtained at surgery. TCR repertoire features were related to nonsynonymous mutation counts determined by whole-exome sequencing of tumor tissue. What the study reported, not specific to this receptor: Ubiquitous expanded tumor TCRs were found in blood more often at tumor resection than at routine follow-up. Confirming at a functional level the hypothesis that regional TCRs recognize regional mutations was considered to require additional single-cell paired TCR alpha and beta sequencing.

This clonotype came up many times. Its antigen is not yet known. No per-base quality is available; no much larger clone lies one base away. Receptor libraries were prepared by 5' RACE. TCRdb lists the instrument as NextSeq 500. The TCR library protocol attached a unique molecular identifier to each TCR cDNA molecule to allow correction of PCR and sequencing errors. Per the source publication's procedure: Decombinator tools were used for TCR identification, UMI-based error correction and CDR3 extraction. TCRs above a frequency of 2 per 1,000, corresponding to the top 1% of the tumor frequency distribution, were defined as expanded. Renyi diversity was calculated using the R vegan package after each repertoire was subsampled 100 times to 5,000 TCRs. To build CDR3 similarity networks, amino acid triplet string-kernel similarity was used, and CDR3s were connected when their pairwise similarity was above 0.82. TCRdb reworked the public reads: Q25 trimming with fastp, MiXCR clone assembly, productive beta chains retained. Each entry merges the rows of one CDR3 protein and shows their most common DNA and genes. TCRdb, not the authors, supplied the V and J calls. For this sample there are about 61,000 distinct CDR3 sequences; about 6.3% appear just once. In total, the top ten clones hold about 15% of the sample.

V loses 7 bases, J loses 1 base, and the germline ends lie 13 bases apart. CDR1 and CDR2 (MDHEN, SYDVKM) derive from the germline V gene. Its CDR3 holds 14 amino acids, cysteine through phenylalanine. Only the CDR3 DNA is retained, 42 bases long and in frame from the first base. The time point label corresponds to: sample taken at primary tumor resection. The donors were 72 patients from the lung TRACERx cohort who had early-stage, untreated non-small cell lung cancer. TCR sequencing used whole RNA extracted from tumor and nontumor lung tissue, or from cryopreserved PBMC samples, without cell sorting. Only patients with enough RNA available from two or more tumor regions were chosen for TCR sequencing.

Sequences were derived from PBMCs, sampled at surgery. The source is a female donor with early-stage non-small cell lung cancer. This sequence uses TRBV28 and TRBJ1-1; the D segment could be TRBD1, given 6 matching bases. The nucleotide sequence reads as follows: TGTGCCAGCAAACTCATACAGGGGAACACTGAAGCTTTCTTT. The encoded protein is CASKLIQGNTEAFF.